This T cell receptor beta chain was recovered during a study of T cells after posttransplantation cyclophosphamide (TCRdb year 2016). Study-level background: The study tracked T cell repertoire reconstitution by TRB sequencing after myeloablative bone marrow transplantation using posttransplantation cyclophosphamide as GVHD prophylaxis. In 3 patients, up to 3 additional blood samples taken between 2 and 5.2 years after transplant also underwent TRB sequencing, as did pretransplant blood from 4 patients. Samples from approximately 37 PTCy-treated patients, along with samples from 16 of their related bone marrow donors, underwent antigen receptor sequencing. Public TRB sequences were searched against a database of over 3,500 sequences associated with responses to pathogens, tumor antigens, self-antigens and alloantigens. TRA and TRB clonality were tightly correlated in 9 or 10 samples, so subsequent TCR analyses focused on TRB only. Blood from every one of the 34 PTCy patients who had 1-year posttransplant specimens underwent TRB sequencing. Overall results and qualifications from the work: At 1-2 months, donor-recipient similarity was low but rose over the first year, and the later blood repertoires were often dominated by donor CD8+ memory clones. The TRB repertoires of T cells infiltrating skin or GI tract showed only limited overlap with the TRB repertoires of T cells in blood. Across 40 to 55 patients, TRB clonality was highly associated with recipient CMV seropositivity and CMV reactivation, and PTCy diversity was similar to diversity in CNI/methotrexate controls.

Read against the paper, the sample's treatment or condition label means: high-dose cyclophosphamide on days +3 and +4 as single-agent GVHD prophylaxis. Busulfan and fludarabine conditioning, a related or unrelated marrow graft, and cyclophosphamide on days +3 and +4 were given to PTCy patients. PTCy-treated patients were drawn from a prospective multi-institutional clinical trial. Mononuclear cells from peripheral blood and bone marrow were separated by Ficoll-Hypaque density centrifugation and then cryopreserved. V is pared back by 6 bases and J by 7 bases, with 18 bases lying between the germline termini. CDR3 length: 13 amino acids, cysteine to phenylalanine. This entry keeps only the CDR3 DNA: 39 bases, framed from base 1. In the germline V gene (reference sequence), CDR1 corresponds to GTSNPN and CDR2 to SVGIG. TRB sequencing used genomic DNA with the immunoSEQ assay at survey resolution or the hsTCRB kit. The authors processed their data as follows. The immunoSEQ software handled initial read processing, and the LymphoSeq R package was used for repertoire analyses. For each TRB dataset, clonality was calculated as 1 minus normalized Shannon entropy, and the Gini coefficient was computed as well. Phenotypes of unsorted samples were inferred by mapping TRB sequences from sorted subsets of the recipient or donor onto unsorted samples of the same recipient. TCRdb retrieved this table from immuneACCESS and kept in-frame rearrangements only. Not all clones are present; in checked studies, unresolved V genes account for under half, and no reason is known for the remainder. V and J calls plus clone size are reproduced from that table; the DNA served to infer D and trimming. For this sample the table gives about 10,000 clones, of which 70% to 90% were detected only once. The top ten constitute approximately 5.4% of the sample.

With respect to this clone: The target of this receptor is not known. No qualities accompany the bases; no much larger clone lies one base away.

The source is a female patient aged 50-65 years who received an allogeneic stem cell transplant from a related donor, was CMV-positive, and had no GVHD. Some T cells may have been brought in with the graft after a transplant. Material: PBMCs, obtained after allogeneic stem cell transplant with posttransplant cyclophosphamide. The V and J segments used are TRBV30 and TRBJ1-2; the D gene cannot be resolved reliably. CDR3 loop: CACTLGVAVGYTF. The nucleotides are TGTGCCTGCACCCTGGGAGTTGCGGTTGGCTACACCTTC.